This TCR beta chain was observed in a study of blood T cell repertoires in COVID-19. About the research overall: Material from acute and convalescent COVID-19 was sourced from the United States, Italy and Spain. From T cells, B-cell-depleted T cells, or PBMCs came the material, which was cDNA or gDNA.

The germline V gene encodes CDR1 LGHDT and CDR2 YNNKEL (reference sequence). After removal of 4 bases from V and 10 bases from J, the junction contained 12 bases not matched to a gene. CDR3 size: 15 residues. Sequenced by immunoSEQ multiplex PCR; TCRdb stores in-frame clones only, minus some. Among more than 85,000 clones listed, roughly 80% were seen once. The sequenced sample consisted of peripheral blood. The rearrangement joins TRBV3-1 (or the pseudogene TRBV3-2) to TRBJ2-1; 8 bases line up with TRBD2. The receptor was isolated from a man of 80 years or more with active or convalescent COVID-19. The CDR3 DNA is TGTGCCAGCAGCCCAGCCGGGACTAGGACGGAGGAGCAGTTCTTC. Its translation is CASSPAGTRTEEQFF.